Shown below are 26 T cell receptor beta chains from a single sample sequenced in a study of human T cells and chemical hapten exposure. The time point: pre-sensitization, week 0. Treatment here: therapeutic diphenylcyclopropenone sensitization with weekly scalp DPC. TCRdb reprocessed the RACE reads with MiXCR, giving one entry per CDR3 protein. This table holds roughly 80,000 distinct CDR3 sequences, 12% to 15% found once. The sample consisted of whole blood, taken in connection with sensitization to the hapten diphenylcyclopropenone (DPC). The receptors shown here come from a woman aged 50 to 65 with alopecia areata. Some clones in this sample may be carry-over from other donors' samples.

This clonotype appeared a few times. This chain joins TRBV2 and TRBJ2-7; D call uncertain. Germline CDR1 reads SNHLY; CDR2 reads FYNNEI. Trimming cost V 8 bases and J 1 base, with 15 bases left between them. This CDR3 has 14 amino acids. The CDR3 nucleotides are TGTGCCAGCGGCTCGTCCTACCTATCCTACGAGCAGTACTTC. This sequence encodes CASGSSYLSYEQYF.

This clonotype was counted a few times. The genes are TRBV29-1 and TRBJ1-2; 7 bases line up with TRBD1. CDR1 and CDR2 from the germline V gene are SQVTM and ANQGSEA. V dropped 6 bases and J dropped 4; count of bases not matched to a gene: 11. The CDR3 has 14 residues. The CDR3 DNA reads TGCAGCGTATCAAGGACAGGACGCTTCTATGGCTACACCTTC. This encodes CSVSRTGRFYGYTF.

About this clonotype: A read error may be the cause here, since a much bigger clone is one base away. J is TRBJ2-1 and V is TRBV7-9; D remains ambiguous. Trimming took 8 bases from V and 6 from J, leaving 23 bases between them. The CDR3 covers 16 residues. CDR1 and CDR2 (germline): SEHNR, FQNEAQ (reference sequence). CDR3 DNA: TGTGCCAGCGGCCGAGGCCCCCGTGGAGATCTCAATGAGCAGTTCTTC. Residues: CASGRGPRGDLNEQFF.

The sample holds many counts of this clonotype. The chain links TRBV20-1 to TRBJ2-7; D might be TRBD1 (8 bases). CDR1 is DFQATT and CDR2 is SNEGSKA in the germline V gene (reference sequence). This CDR3 has 14 amino acids. Trimming cost V 6 bases and J 4 bases, with 19 bases left between them. CDR3 coding DNA: TGCAGTGCAAAAAACAGGGGGGGGTTGTACGAGCAGTACTTC. Protein product: CSAKNRGGLYEQYF.

Only a few counts were recorded for this clonotype. The CDR3 DNA sequence: TGTGCCAGCAAGGCGGCGTGGGGATACGAGCAGTACTTC. This sequence encodes CASKAAWGYEQYF. The chain joins TRBV7-9 to TRBJ2-7; D not certain. The CDR3 runs to 13 residues. Germline values: CDR1 SEHNR, CDR2 FQNEAQ (reference sequence). V was shortened by 7 bases and J by 4 bases, with 14 bases between the two germline ends.

The chain recombines TRBV12-3 or TRBV12-4 with TRBJ2-1, with TRBD2 matching 12 bases. Trimming at V came to 6 bases and at J to 6 bases, leaving 6 bases not matched to a gene. This CDR3 comprises 15 residues. The CDR3 bases are TGTGCCAGCAGCCCCTCGACTAGCGGGAGCAATGAGCAGTTCTTC. This sequence encodes CASSPSTSGSNEQFF.

This clonotype was detected a few times. V usage is TRBV29-1 and J usage is TRBJ1-1; weak D call: TRBD1 (6 bases). The CDR3 spans 14 residues. V was shortened by 6 bases and J by 3 bases, with 17 bases between the two germline ends. Germline assignment: CDR1 SQVTM and CDR2 ANQGSEA. CDR3 coding DNA: TGCAGCGTGGGCGAAGGGGACATGGACACTGAAGCTTTCTTT. Its protein product is CSVGEGDMDTEAFF.

V is TRBV2 and J is TRBJ2-2, with no clear D. V shed 4 bases and J shed 2 bases, with 8 bases lying between them. Germline loops: CDR1 SNHLY, CDR2 FYNNEI. CDR3 length: 14 residues. The CDR3 reads CASSGQTNTGELFF. DNA for the CDR3: TGTGCCAGCAGTGGGCAGACCAACACCGGGGAGCTGTTTTTT.

Many counts were recorded for this clonotype. This rearrangement joins TRBV11-2 to TRBJ1-1, with 9 bases matching TRBD1. V gave up 5 bases and J gave up 4 bases; unmatched junction bases: 8. Germline V CDR1 and CDR2: SGHAT, FQNNGV. The CDR3 totals 15 residues. CDR3 sequence (DNA): TGTGCCAGCAGCGGACACAGGGGGCGCGGCACTGAAGCTTTCTTT. It encodes CASSGHRGRGTEAFF.

The genes are TRBV7-2 and TRBJ2-5; TRBD2 matches at 9 bases. The germline V gene encodes CDR1 SGHTA and CDR2 FQGNSA. Germline trimming cut 0 bases from V and 2 bases from J; bases unmatched to any gene: 4. CDR3 length equals 16 residues. The CDR3 DNA sequence: TGTGCCAGCAGCTTAGCGACTAGCGGAGGACAAGAGACCCAGTACTTC. It specifies CASSLATSGGQETQYF.

A few counts support this clonotype. In DNA, the CDR3 is TGTGCCAGCAGCTTAGGGGTTGGGGGTGAAAACATTCAGTACTTC. Translated: CASSLGVGGENIQYF. V and J are TRBV7-9 and TRBJ2-4, with D perhaps being TRBD1 or TRBD2 (5 bases each). The V gene lost 1 base and the J gene lost 5 bases, with 12 bases spanning the gap. The CDR3 extends over 15 amino acids. CDR1 SEHNR and CDR2 FQNEAQ come from the germline V gene (reference sequence). The full variable domain, its missing parts supplied by reference TRBV7-9 and TRBJ2-4, is DTGVSQNPRHKITKRGQNVTFRCDPISEHNRLYWYRQTLGQGPEFLTYFQNEAQLEKSRLLSDRFSAERPKGSFSTLEIQRTEQGDSAMYLCASSLGVGGENIQYFGAGTRLSVL.

Details on this clonotype: Sequence at one end of the junction differs from germline and may be a read error. V is TRBV3-1 and J is TRBJ2-7; no definite D call. This CDR3 region has 13 residues. In germline, CDR1 is LGHDT, CDR2 YNNKEL (reference sequence). CDR3 residues: CASSFSQLREQNF. CDR3 sequence (DNA): TGTGCCAGCAGCTTCTCACAACTACGAGAGCAGAACTTC.

V gene TRBV2 combines with J gene TRBJ2-3, with D perhaps assigned TRBD1 or TRBD2 (5 bases each). The CDR3 spans 14 residues. V shed 10 bases and J shed 0 bases, with 14 bases lying between them. Germline CDR1 and CDR2: SNHLY and FYNNEI. This chain's CDR3 is CATKTGPSTDTQYF. CDR3 sequence (DNA): TGTGCCACTAAAACGGGACCTAGCACAGATACGCAGTATTTT. Supplemented by reference TRBV2 and TRBJ2-3, the full variable domain reads EPEVTQTPSHQVTQMGQEVILRCVPISNHLYFYWYRQILGQKVEFLVSFYNNEISEKSEIFDDQFSVERPDGSNFTLKIRSTKLEDSAMYFCATKTGPSTDTQYFGPGTRLTVL.

CDR3 bases: TGCAGTGCTAAACTAGCGGGAGGGGTCCGCGAGCAGTACTTC. It codes for CSAKLAGGVREQYF. The chain recombines TRBV20-1 with TRBJ2-7; 13 bases fit TRBD2. In germline, CDR1 is DFQATT, CDR2 SNEGSKA (reference sequence). The CDR3 covers 14 residues. V lost 4 bases, J lost 6 bases, and 6 bases stayed unmatched.

V gene TRBV29-1 combines with J gene TRBJ1-1; D is perhaps TRBD1 (5 bases). The germline CDR1 and CDR2 sequences are SQVTM and ANQGSEA. CDR3 size: 13 residues. V dropped 6 bases and J dropped 1 base, with 12 bases sitting between them. Here the CDR3 reads CSVDGTGNTEAFF. Here the CDR3 DNA reads TGCAGCGTAGATGGGACGGGGAACACTGAAGCTTTCTTT.

This clonotype appeared many times. This sequence joins TRBV28 and TRBJ2-7, with 9 bases aligning to TRBD1. The germline V gene encodes CDR1 MDHEN and CDR2 SYDVKM. The CDR3 has 13 amino acids. V dropped 8 bases and J dropped 2; count of bases not matched to a gene: 4. DNA for the CDR3: TGTGCCAGCTGGGACAGGGTTCCCTACGAGCAGTACTTC. Residues: CASWDRVPYEQYF.

V is TRBV5-5 and J is TRBJ2-2; D not certain. CDR3 length equals 14 residues. V was clipped by 2 bases and J by 2 bases, with 7 bases between them. Per the germline V gene, CDR1 is SGHKS and CDR2 is YYEKEE (reference sequence). The CDR3 reads CASSLTINTGELFF. The CDR3 nucleotides read TGTGCCAGCAGCTTAACAATAAACACCGGGGAGCTGTTTTTT.

This chain's CDR3 is CSATSGSSYEQYF. The CDR3 nucleotides read TGCAGTGCCACTAGCGGGAGTTCGTACGAGCAGTACTTC. This chain uses TRBV20-1 with TRBJ2-7; 11 nucleotides agree with TRBD2. CDR1 and CDR2 (germline): DFQATT, SNEGSKA (reference sequence). J lost 4 bases, V lost 6 bases, and 5 bases had no gene match. CDR3 length: 13 amino acids.

V is TRBV7-6 and J is TRBJ2-1, with TRBD2 matching over 8 bases. The trim removed 1 base at V and 5 bases at J, leaving 4 bases unmatched. Per germline, CDR1 SGHVS and CDR2 FNYEAQ. The CDR3 covers 15 residues. CDR3 nucleotides: TGTGCCAGCAGCTTAGATGGACTAGCCAACAATGAGCAGTTCTTC. Its translation is CASSLDGLANNEQFF.

The CDR3 here is CASSQGSLHEQYF. DNA for the CDR3: TGTGCCAGCAGCCAAGGTAGCCTCCACGAGCAGTACTTC. The J gene is TRBJ2-7, the V gene TRBV3-1; D call uncertain. V was clipped by 1 base and J by 5 bases, with 9 bases between them. CDR1 and CDR2 (germline): LGHDT, YNNKEL (reference sequence). The CDR3 covers 13 residues.

Many counts were recorded for this clonotype. The V and J genes are TRBV4-3 and TRBJ1-5, with 8 bases that match TRBD1. This CDR3 is 17 amino acids long. J was trimmed by 5 bases and V by 0 bases; bases with no gene match: 9. Germline V gene lookup returns CDR1 LGHNA and CDR2 YSLEER. CDR3 coding DNA: TGCGCCAGCAGCCAAGATCCCCCCGACAGGGGCTATCAGCCCCAGCATTTT. The encoded protein is CASSQDPPDRGYQPQHF.

Only one count was recorded for this clonotype. The rearrangement joins TRBV29-1 to TRBJ1-1, with a weak D call TRBD1 (6 bases). CDR1 and CDR2 from the germline V gene are SQVTM and ANQGSEA. CDR3 length: 13 residues. The V end lost 7 bases, the J end lost 0 bases, and 12 bases lay between the germline ends. CDR3 in amino acids: CSAERTVNTEAFF. Written as DNA, the CDR3 is TGCAGCGCCGAAAGGACAGTGAACACTGAAGCTTTCTTT. The variable domain in full, completed from reference TRBV29-1 and TRBJ1-1, reads SAVISQKPSRDICQRGTSLTIQCQVDSQVTMMFWYRQQPGQSLTLIATANQGSEATYESGFVIDKFPISRPNLTFSTLTVSNMSPEDSSIYLCSAERTVNTEAFFGQGTRLTVV.

This clonotype was observed a few times. The chain carries TRBV28 and TRBJ2-1; TRBD2 matches at 12 bases. CDR3 length: 15 amino acids. Germline V gives CDR1 MDHEN, CDR2 SYDVKM. Losses at the gene ends were 6 bases for V and 8 bases for J; bases not matched to a gene: 8. CDR3 in DNA: TGTGCCAGCAGGGAGACTAGCGGGAGAGTCTATGAGCAGTTCTTC. It encodes CASRETSGRVYEQFF.

The CDR3 region is CASSDGGTDTQYF. The CDR3 DNA sequence: TGTGCCAGCAGTGACGGTGGCACAGATACGCAGTATTTT. The chain combines TRBV2 with TRBJ2-3; D gene uncertain. Germline CDR1 and CDR2: SNHLY and FYNNEI. The V end was cut by 3 bases, the J end by 1 base, with 5 bases between. The CDR3 is 13 residues long.

The chain links TRBV6-1 to TRBJ2-7; possibly TRBD2 for D (5 bases). V was pared by 4 bases and J by 6 bases, with 13 bases between. The CDR3 is 13 amino acids. Germline V gene lookup returns CDR1 MNHNS and CDR2 SASEGT. The CDR3 DNA reads TGTGCCAGCAGTGCCGGAGGTCACTTCGAGCAGTACTTC. Encoded protein: CASSAGGHFEQYF.

The V call is TRBV7-2, the J call TRBJ1-2, with 10 bases aligning to TRBD1. Germline values: CDR1 SGHTA, CDR2 FQGNSA. After removal of 6 bases from V and 8 bases from J, the junction contained 12 bases not matched to a gene. The CDR3 is 15 amino acids. The CDR3 spells CASSPGQGRFEGYTF. The CDR3 nucleotides are TGTGCCAGCAGTCCGGGACAGGGGCGCTTTGAAGGCTACACCTTC. The variable domain in full, completed from reference TRBV7-2 and TRBJ1-2, reads GAGVSQSPSNKVTEKGKDVELRCDPISGHTALYWYRQSLGQGLEFLIYFQGNSAPDKSGLPSDRFSAERTGGSVSTLTIQRTQQEDSAVYLCASSPGQGRFEGYTFGSGTRLTVV.